Listed below are T cell receptor beta chains from one sample, sequenced in a study of OX40 agonist ivuxolimab in advanced cancers. Assay used: immunoSEQ multiplex PCR; TCRdb lists only in-frame clones, some missing. The sample has tens of thousands of clones, roughly 90% seen once; the top ten hold roughly 0.29%. The source material was CD4+ or CD8+ T cells sorted from blood, sampled in a trial of the OX40 agonist ivuxolimab. These receptors were taken from an adult with an advanced solid tumor such as melanoma, head and neck, liver or kidney cancer. Both conserved end residues are part of each CDR3. The D gene is left open where the match is weak. Only some rows state a clone size, as once, few, many or a class for expanded clones.

size,D,J,V,CDR3,DNA
NA,TRBD2,TRBJ2-1,TRBV18,CVSSPQAGGEQFF,TGTGTCAGCTCACCACAGGCGGGAGGCGAGCAGTTCTTC
NA,NA,TRBJ1-2,TRBV7-2,CASSLGQGYGYTF,TGTGCCAGCAGCTTAGGGCAGGGATATGGCTACACCTTC
NA,TRBD1,TRBJ2-7,TRBV5-1,CASSSQGTYEQYF,TGCGCCAGCAGCTCACAGGGGACCTACGAGCAGTACTTC
NA,NA,TRBJ2-4,TRBV2,CASREGAQAKNIQYF,TGTGCCAGCAGGGAAGGTGCCCAGGCCAAAAACATTCAGTACTTC
NA,NA,TRBJ2-7,TRBV11-3,CASAPVPSYEQYF,TGTGCCAGCGCTCCGGTTCCCTCCTACGAGCAGTACTTC
NA,NA,TRBJ2-3,TRBV9,CASSVAGADPSTDTQYF,TGTGCCAGCAGCGTAGCTGGGGCGGACCCTAGCACAGATACGCAGTATTTT
NA,TRBD2,TRBJ2-1,TRBV7-3,CASSLTLAGGINEQFF,TGTGCCAGCAGCTTAACCCTGGCGGGAGGGATCAATGAGCAGTTCTTC
few,NA,TRBJ2-1,TRBV7-9,CASSLDGNEQFF,TGTGCCAGCAGCTTAGACGGGAATGAGCAGTTCTTC
NA,NA,TRBJ1-5,TRBV6-1,CASSQTVNQPQHF,TGTGCCAGCAGTCAAACAGTTAATCAGCCCCAGCATTTT
NA,NA,TRBJ1-5,TRBV2,CASSEGGRVVQPQHF,TGTGCCAGCAGTGAGGGTGGTAGGGTTGTTCAGCCCCAGCATTTT
NA,NA,TRBJ1-1,TRBV28,CASSESDSIRLGAFF,TGTGCCAGCAGTGAGTCGGACAGCATACGTCTGGGAGCTTTCTTT
once,NA,TRBJ2-1,TRBV19,CASSGRGMTLSSYNEQFF,TGTGCCAGTTCGGGGCGGGGCATGACTTTGAGCTCCTACAATGAGCAGTTCTTC
NA,TRBD1,TRBJ2-7,TRBV19,CASKGTGSSYEQYF,TGTGCCAGTAAGGGGACAGGGAGCTCCTACGAGCAGTACTTC
once,TRBD2,TRBJ2-7,TRBV7-6,CASSLGTSGNSYEQYF,TGTGCCAGCAGCTTAGGGACTAGCGGTAACTCCTACGAGCAGTACTTC
NA,NA,TRBJ1-5,TRBV7-9,CASSFGDSNQPQHF,TGTGCCAGCAGCTTTGGGGACAGCAATCAGCCCCAGCATTTT